This T cell receptor beta chain was obtained from a study of spatial heterogeneity in lung cancer. Whole-study context: Compared with alpha-chain sequences, beta-chain sequences were consistently detected in greater numbers. The library had UMIs, and each TCR and UMI pair averaged more than ten raw reads.

Every individual TCR cDNA molecule carried its own unique molecular identifier, which allowed correction of PCR and sequencing errors. One entry per CDR3 protein results from TCRdb running MiXCR on the 5' RACE reads. The table lists tens of thousands of distinct CDR3 sequences, roughly an eighth of them singletons. Noted time point: sample taken at primary tumor resection. Unsorted tumor, nontumor lung tissue or cryopreserved PBMC supplied the whole RNA. The donor group consisted of around 70 patients who had untreated, early-stage non-small cell lung cancer. This specimen was PBMCs, taken at surgery. The TCR sequence derives from a male donor with early-stage non-small cell lung cancer.

The CDR3 DNA sequence: TGCGCCAGCAGCCGAACCGGACAGAGCAATCAGCCCCAGCATTTT. Amino acid sequence: CASSRTGQSNQPQHF. The chain links TRBV5-1 to TRBJ1-5; tentative D call: TRBD1 (6 bases). The germline CDR1 and CDR2 sequences are SGHRS and YFSETQ. The CDR3 is made up of 15 amino acids. V was pared by 4 bases and J by 1 base, with 12 bases between.